The source of this TCR beta chain is a study of cytomegalovirus exposure and HLA in healthy donors. The study's findings and limits: Cytomegalovirus status was reportedly diagnosed by the classifier with high specificity and sensitivity.

Germline CDR1 and CDR2: SGHAT and FQNNGV. The CDR3 has 12 residues. Trimming stripped 1 base from V and 7 bases from J, with 4 bases between. Regarding this clone: Its antigen is not identified.

Clones were sequenced by immunoSEQ multiplex PCR, and TCRdb holds only the in-frame ones, with some missing. Of about 58,000 clones listed, about 88% are singletons. The TCR originated in a man aged 18 to 30 in good health and CMV-seronegative. The sample taken for sequencing was PBMCs. The chain carries TRBV11-2 and TRBJ2-2; D ambiguous. The CDR3 loop is CASSLGNGELFF. DNA for the CDR3: TGTGCCAGCAGCTTAGGTAACGGGGAGCTGTTTTTT.